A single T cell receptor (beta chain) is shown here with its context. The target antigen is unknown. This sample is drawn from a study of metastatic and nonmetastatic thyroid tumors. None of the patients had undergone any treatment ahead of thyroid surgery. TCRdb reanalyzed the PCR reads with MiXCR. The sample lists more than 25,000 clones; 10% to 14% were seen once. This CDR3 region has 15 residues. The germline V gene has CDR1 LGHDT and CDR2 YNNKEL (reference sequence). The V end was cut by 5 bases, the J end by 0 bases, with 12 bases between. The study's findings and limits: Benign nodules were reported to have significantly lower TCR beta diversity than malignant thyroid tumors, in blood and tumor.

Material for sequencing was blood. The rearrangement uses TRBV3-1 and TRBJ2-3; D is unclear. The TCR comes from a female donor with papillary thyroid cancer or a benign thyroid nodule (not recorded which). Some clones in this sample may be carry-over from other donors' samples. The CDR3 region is CASSFPVTSTDTQYF. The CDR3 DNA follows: TGTGCCAGCAGCTTTCCCGTTACTAGCACAGATACGCAGTATTTT.